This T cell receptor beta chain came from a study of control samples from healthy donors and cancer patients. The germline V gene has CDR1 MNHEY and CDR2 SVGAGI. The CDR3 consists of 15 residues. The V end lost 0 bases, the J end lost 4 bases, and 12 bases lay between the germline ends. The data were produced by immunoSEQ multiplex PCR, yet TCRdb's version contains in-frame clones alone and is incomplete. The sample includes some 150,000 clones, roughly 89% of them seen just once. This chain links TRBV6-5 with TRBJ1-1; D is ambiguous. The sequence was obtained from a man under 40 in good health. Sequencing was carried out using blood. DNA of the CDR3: TGTGCCAGCAGTTACTCATCCGGTGTGGGCACTGAAGCTTTCTTT. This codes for CASSYSSGVGTEAFF.